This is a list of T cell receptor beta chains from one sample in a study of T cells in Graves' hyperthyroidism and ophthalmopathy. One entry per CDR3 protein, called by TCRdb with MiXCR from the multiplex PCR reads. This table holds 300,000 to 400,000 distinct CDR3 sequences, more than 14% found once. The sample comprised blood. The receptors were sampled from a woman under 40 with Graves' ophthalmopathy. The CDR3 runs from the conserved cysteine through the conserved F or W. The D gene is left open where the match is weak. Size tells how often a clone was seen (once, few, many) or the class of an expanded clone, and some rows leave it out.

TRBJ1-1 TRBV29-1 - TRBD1 CSGNRDRGTEAFF TGCAGCGGGAACCGGGACAGGGGGACTGAAGCTTTCTTT
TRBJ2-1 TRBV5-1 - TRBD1 CASAGTGGAYNEQFF TGCGCCAGCGCGGGGACAGGGGGCGCCTACAATGAGCAGTTCTTC
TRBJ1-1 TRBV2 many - CASSEVTEAFF TGTGCCAGCTCAGAGGTAACAGAAGCTTTCTTT
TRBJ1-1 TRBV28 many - CASSFDFREGTEAFF TGTGCCAGCAGTTTTGATTTTAGGGAAGGGACTGAAGCTTTCTTT
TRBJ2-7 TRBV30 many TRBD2 CAWSVRREYEQYF TGTGCCTGGAGTGTCCGGCGGGAGTACGAGCAGTACTTC
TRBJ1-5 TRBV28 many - CASNIAFSNQPQHF TGTGCCAGCAATATCGCTTTTAGCAATCAGCCCCAGCATTTT
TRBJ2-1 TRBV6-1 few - CASSEEKTSYNEQFF TGTGCCAGCAGTGAAGAGAAGACGTCCTACAATGAGCAGTTCTTC
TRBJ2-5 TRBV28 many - CASSSARRLLQAQYF TGTGCCAGCAGTTCGGCGAGGCGGCTACTTCAGGCCCAGTACTTC
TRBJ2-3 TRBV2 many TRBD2 CATWGGYTDTQYF TGTGCCACATGGGGGGGATACACAGATACGCAGTATTTT
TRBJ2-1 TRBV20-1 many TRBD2 CSARSLAGGPGGEQFF TGCAGTGCCCGGAGTCTAGCGGGGGGCCCGGGCGGTGAGCAGTTCTTC
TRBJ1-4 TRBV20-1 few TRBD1 CSARRDRGEFGEKLFF TGCAGTGCTAGACGGGACAGGGGGGAATTCGGTGAAAAACTGTTTTTT
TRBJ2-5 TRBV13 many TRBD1 CASSFLGQGVETQYF TGTGCCAGCAGCTTCCTGGGACAGGGGGTAGAGACCCAGTACTTC
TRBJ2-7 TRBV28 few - CASSGGHNSYEQYF TGTGCCAGCAGCGGTGGACATAACTCCTACGAGCAGTACTTC
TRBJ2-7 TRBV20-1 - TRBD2 CSATSSGGAVYEQYF TGCAGTGCAACTTCTAGCGGGGGGGCCGTCTACGAGCAGTACTTC
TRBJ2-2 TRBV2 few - CASSEEGPRWELFF TGTGCCAGCAGTGAAGAGGGGCCTCGTTGGGAGCTGTTTTTT
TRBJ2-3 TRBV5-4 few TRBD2 CASSQPAGGSDTQYF TGTGCCAGCAGCCAGCCAGCGGGGGGGTCAGATACGCAGTATTTT
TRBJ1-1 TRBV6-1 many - CASSTNILGGDTEAFF TGTGCCAGCAGTACCAACATTCTCGGGGGAGACACTGAAGCTTTCTTT
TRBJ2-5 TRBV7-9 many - CASSATGRRYQETQYF TGTGCCAGCAGCGCTACCGGACGGCGGTACCAAGAGACCCAGTACTTC
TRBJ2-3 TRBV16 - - CASSPEGRNTDTQYF TGTGCCAGCAGCCCGGAGGGACGGAACACAGATACGCAGTATTTT
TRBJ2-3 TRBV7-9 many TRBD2 CATLPLAGVTDTQYF TGTGCCACCCTCCCACTAGCGGGGGTCACAGATACGCAGTATTTT
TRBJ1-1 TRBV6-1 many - CASSTRDSPGGAEAFF TGTGCCAGCAGCACACGCGACTCTCCTGGGGGAGCTGAAGCTTTCTTT
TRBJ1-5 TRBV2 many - CASSENVAGGSNQPQHF TGTGCCAGCAGTGAAAACGTCGCGGGAGGAAGCAATCAGCCCCAGCATTTT
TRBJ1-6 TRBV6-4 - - CASGVGTDTVPLHF TGTGCCAGCGGGGTAGGGACCGACACAGTGCCCCTCCACTTT
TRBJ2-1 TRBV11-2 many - CASSGGLSLNEQFF TGTGCCAGCAGTGGAGGTTTGTCCCTCAATGAGCAGTTCTTC
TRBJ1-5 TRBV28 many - CASGDQPQHF TGTGCCAGCGGGGATCAGCCCCAGCATTTT
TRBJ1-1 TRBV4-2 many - CASSRTGDNTEAFF TGTGCCAGCAGCCGAACCGGGGATAACACTGAAGCTTTCTTT
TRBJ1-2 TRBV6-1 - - CASSMSDSTRDYGYTF TGTGCCAGCAGTATGAGCGATTCAACAAGGGACTATGGCTACACCTTC
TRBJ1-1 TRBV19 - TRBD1 CASSTTGVTEAFF TGTGCCAGTAGTACAACAGGGGTGACTGAAGCTTTCTTT
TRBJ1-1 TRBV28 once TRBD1 CASNGQGTTEAFF TGTGCCAGCAACGGACAGGGTACCACTGAAGCTTTCTTT
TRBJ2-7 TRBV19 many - CASSARFSSYEQYF TGTGCCAGTAGTGCCAGATTTAGCTCCTACGAGCAGTACTTC
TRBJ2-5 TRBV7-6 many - CASSLGAGQETQYF TGTGCCAGCAGCTTAGGGGCAGGGCAGGAGACCCAGTACTTC
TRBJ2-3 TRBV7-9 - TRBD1 CASGPHIQGAPYTQYF TGTGCCAGCGGCCCCCACATACAGGGGGCTCCCTATACGCAGTATTTT
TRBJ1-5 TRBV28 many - CATNDGYSNQPQHF TGTGCTACAAATGACGGATATAGCAATCAGCCCCAGCATTTT
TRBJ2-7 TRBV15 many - CATSRGGYEQYF TGTGCCACCAGCAGAGGCGGCTACGAGCAGTACTTC
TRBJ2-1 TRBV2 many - CASRSPRTSYNEQFF TGTGCCAGCCGCTCCCCCCGTACTTCCTACAATGAGCAGTTCTTC
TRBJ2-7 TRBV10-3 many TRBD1 CAIMGQGGEQYF TGTGCCATCATGGGACAGGGGGGGGAGCAGTACTTC
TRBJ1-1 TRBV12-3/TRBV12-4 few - CASTNRPNTEAFF TGTGCCAGCACGAATCGTCCGAACACTGAAGCTTTCTTT